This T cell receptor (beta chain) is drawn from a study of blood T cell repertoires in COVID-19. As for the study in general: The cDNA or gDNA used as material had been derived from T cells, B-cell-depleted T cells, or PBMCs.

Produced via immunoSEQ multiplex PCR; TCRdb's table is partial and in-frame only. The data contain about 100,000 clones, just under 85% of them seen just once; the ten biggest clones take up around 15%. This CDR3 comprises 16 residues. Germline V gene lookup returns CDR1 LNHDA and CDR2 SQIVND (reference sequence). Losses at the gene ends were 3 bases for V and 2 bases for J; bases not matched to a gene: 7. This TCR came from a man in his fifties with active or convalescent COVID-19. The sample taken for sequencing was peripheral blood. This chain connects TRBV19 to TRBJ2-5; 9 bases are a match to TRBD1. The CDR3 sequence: CASSIAGTGSQETQYF. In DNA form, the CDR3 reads TGTGCCAGTAGTATTGCCGGGACAGGGTCGCAAGAGACCCAGTACTTC.